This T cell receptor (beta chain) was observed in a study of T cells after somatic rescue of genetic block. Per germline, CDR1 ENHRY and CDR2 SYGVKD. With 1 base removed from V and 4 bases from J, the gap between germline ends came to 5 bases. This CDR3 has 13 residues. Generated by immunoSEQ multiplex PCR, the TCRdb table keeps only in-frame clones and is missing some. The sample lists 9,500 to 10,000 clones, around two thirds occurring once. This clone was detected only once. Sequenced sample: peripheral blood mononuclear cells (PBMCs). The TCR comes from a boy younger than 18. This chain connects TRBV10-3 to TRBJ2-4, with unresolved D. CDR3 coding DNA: TGTGCCATCAGTGAGTGGGAAAAAAACATTCAGTACTTC. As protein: CAISEWEKNIQYF.